This T cell receptor beta chain comes out of a study of cytomegalovirus exposure and HLA in healthy donors. Study-level results: From TCR beta sequences, most subjects' HLA-A and HLA-B alleles were reportedly predicted accurately. Later examination showed HLA-associated TCR beta chains had greater clonal expansion than equally common others.

The V gene's germline CDR1 is KGHSY and CDR2 FQNENV. The length of the CDR3 is 12 residues. The V end lost 1 base, the J end lost 3 bases, and 4 bases lay between the germline ends. This clone was counted a single time. Its matching antigen is unknown. The PCR used 60 Vbeta and 13 Jbeta primers. Libraries were prepared by immunoSEQ multiplex PCR; TCRdb keeps only in-frame clonotypes and omits some of them. The repertoire holds about 160,000 clones, with approximately 80% as singletons. This sequence originates from a man between 18 and 29 years old in good health and CMV-seropositive. Sequencing was carried out using PBMCs. The rearrangement links TRBV16 to TRBJ2-7; D is unresolved. Here the CDR3 reads CASSQLSYEQYF. The CDR3 DNA is TGTGCCAGCAGCCAATTGAGCTACGAGCAGTACTTC.